This T cell receptor (beta chain) derives from a study of early T cells in non-severe SARS-CoV-2 infection. For the study at large: Chains were unpaired, as sequencing was done on bulk RNA from unsorted whole blood. Findings and limits, study-wide: Private and CD4 specificities were missed by VDJdb matching, which favored anti-spike CD8 responses.

Trimming pared 5 bases from V and 11 bases from J, leaving 12 bases between. This CDR3 has 11 residues. Germline-derived CDR1 and CDR2 are SEHNR and FQNEAQ (reference sequence). Attachment of unique molecular identifiers to individual cDNA molecules was performed. MiXCR, applied by TCRdb to the 5' RACE reads, yields one record per CDR3 protein. This sample carries 15,000 to 20,000 distinct CDR3 sequences, roughly 5% of them seen once, and the ten largest clones take 6.7%. This clonotype was found many times. Its antigen is not identified. The sample taken for sequencing was whole blood. This receptor was identified in an adult who was a healthcare worker with PCR-confirmed SARS-CoV-2 infection or an uninfected control (not recorded which). V and J are TRBV7-9 and TRBJ1-1; no clear D gene. Here the CDR3 reads CASSVPAVAFF. In DNA, the CDR3 is TGTGCCAGCAGCGTGCCAGCTGTTGCTTTCTTT.